The sequence of this T cell receptor beta chain was determined in a study of cytomegalovirus exposure and HLA in healthy donors. Study overall: The 120 validation repertoires used the same platform as the roughly 700 first-cohort repertoires (as reported by a later analysis).

As concerns this clone: Antigen: not known.

The validation cohort, a group of over a hundred subjects, included the donors and was separate from the roughly 600-subject first cohort. CDR3 size: 15 residues. Germline trimming cut 1 base from V and 4 bases from J; bases unmatched to any gene: 6. Germline lookup yields CDR1 GTSNPN and CDR2 SVGIG (reference sequence). Produced via immunoSEQ multiplex PCR; TCRdb's table is partial and in-frame only. Seen here are some 130,000 clones, around 87% observed once, and the top ten hold more than 5%. Notes on the study in general: The classifier reportedly diagnosed cytomegalovirus status with high specificity and sensitivity.

Sequencing was done on a sample of PBMCs. The J gene is TRBJ1-2, the V gene TRBV30, with 10 nucleotides matching TRBD1. The sequence derives from a woman aged 18-30 years in good health and CMV-seropositive. The CDR3 reads CAWSDGTGAPYGYTF. The CDR3 DNA is TGTGCCTGGAGTGATGGGACAGGGGCCCCCTATGGCTACACCTTC.